These T cell receptor beta chains were read from a single sample in a study of blood T cell repertoires in COVID-19. Measured with immunoSEQ multiplex PCR; TCRdb has only the in-frame clones, and not every one. The data show 90,000 to 120,000 clones, 85% to 90% seen once. The specimen sequenced was peripheral blood. These receptors all stem from a human donor in a cohort sampled during active COVID-19. The CDR3 runs from the conserved cysteine through the conserved F or W. The order of the fields is D gene, J gene, V gene, clone size, CDR3 protein, CDR3 DNA. A D gene is named only where the DNA matches it firmly. Clone size, where shown, is once, few, many, or a class for clones that have expanded.

D gene: NA; J gene: TRBJ1-4; V gene: TRBV12-5; clone size: NA; CDR3 protein: CASGERNEKLFF; CDR3 DNA: TGTGCTAGTGGTGAGAGAAATGAAAAACTGTTTTTT
D gene: TRBD1; J gene: TRBJ2-1; V gene: TRBV30; clone size: NA; CDR3 protein: CAWKTGTGVEQFF; CDR3 DNA: TGTGCCTGGAAGACCGGGACAGGGGTTGAGCAGTTCTTC
D gene: TRBD2; J gene: TRBJ2-2; V gene: TRBV6-5; clone size: NA; CDR3 protein: CASSFSGRGTGELFF; CDR3 DNA: TGTGCCAGCAGTTTTAGCGGGAGGGGCACCGGGGAGCTGTTTTTT
D gene: NA; J gene: TRBJ1-3; V gene: TRBV18; clone size: NA; CDR3 protein: CASSLSGQHVFRNTIYF; CDR3 DNA: TGTGCCAGCTCACTCTCTGGACAGCACGTATTCCGAAACACCATATATTTT
D gene: TRBD1; J gene: TRBJ2-1; V gene: TRBV28; clone size: NA; CDR3 protein: CASKTPGQGEVDEQFF; CDR3 DNA: TGTGCCAGTAAAACACCCGGACAGGGGGAAGTGGATGAGCAGTTCTTC
D gene: NA; J gene: TRBJ2-5; V gene: TRBV29-1; clone size: NA; CDR3 protein: CSVEARNSETQYF; CDR3 DNA: TGCAGCGTTGAAGCCCGTAATTCTGAGACCCAGTACTTC
D gene: TRBD2; J gene: TRBJ2-1; V gene: TRBV3-1/TRBV3-2; clone size: NA; CDR3 protein: CASSQDVSGGAREQFF; CDR3 DNA: TGTGCCAGCAGCCAAGATGTGAGCGGGGGGGCCCGAGAGCAGTTCTTC
D gene: NA; J gene: TRBJ1-1; V gene: TRBV5-5; clone size: NA; CDR3 protein: CASSRLRHENTEAFF; CDR3 DNA: TGTGCCAGCAGCCGACTAAGACACGAAAACACTGAAGCTTTCTTT
D gene: TRBD1; J gene: TRBJ2-3; V gene: TRBV6-6; clone size: once; CDR3 protein: CASSYVATGGADTQYF; CDR3 DNA: TGTGCCAGCAGTTACGTCGCGACAGGGGGGGCAGATACGCAGTATTTT
D gene: NA; J gene: TRBJ2-1; V gene: TRBV24-1; clone size: NA; CDR3 protein: CATSDFGGSYNEQFF; CDR3 DNA: TGTGCCACCAGTGATTTCGGGGGCTCCTACAATGAGCAGTTCTTC
D gene: NA; J gene: TRBJ1-5; V gene: TRBV3-1/TRBV3-2; clone size: few; CDR3 protein: CASSQGGGNQPQHF; CDR3 DNA: TGTGCCAGCAGCCAAGGGGGGGGCAATCAGCCCCAGCATTTT
D gene: TRBD2; J gene: TRBJ2-7; V gene: TRBV6-5; clone size: NA; CDR3 protein: CASSYGLAGESYEQYF; CDR3 DNA: TGTGCCAGCAGTTACGGGTTAGCGGGAGAGAGCTACGAGCAGTACTTC
D gene: TRBD1; J gene: TRBJ2-7; V gene: TRBV6-5; clone size: NA; CDR3 protein: CASSRDRGRKQYF; CDR3 DNA: TGTGCCAGCAGCAGGGACAGGGGGCGGAAGCAGTACTTC
D gene: NA; J gene: TRBJ1-6; V gene: TRBV7-2; clone size: NA; CDR3 protein: CASSLRGNGVYNSPLHF; CDR3 DNA: TGTGCCAGCAGCTTAAGAGGGAATGGGGTCTATAATTCACCCCTCCACTTT
D gene: NA; J gene: TRBJ1-3; V gene: TRBV19; clone size: NA; CDR3 protein: CASSTPGTPFTSGNTIYF; CDR3 DNA: TGTGCCAGTAGTACCCCCGGGACACCCTTTACCTCTGGAAACACCATATATTTT
D gene: NA; J gene: TRBJ1-1; V gene: TRBV19; clone size: NA; CDR3 protein: CASSILSGTEAFF; CDR3 DNA: TGTGCCAGTAGTATTTTGTCGGGCACTGAAGCTTTCTTT
D gene: TRBD1; J gene: TRBJ2-7; V gene: TRBV5-1; clone size: once; CDR3 protein: CASSLYRGRRNEQYF; CDR3 DNA: TGCGCCAGCAGCTTATACAGGGGCCGGAGGAACGAGCAGTACTTC
D gene: NA; J gene: TRBJ2-5; V gene: TRBV20-1; clone size: NA; CDR3 protein: CSASPASWWAQETQYF; CDR3 DNA: TGCAGTGCTAGTCCTGCTTCTTGGTGGGCACAAGAGACCCAGTACTTC
D gene: TRBD1; J gene: TRBJ1-4; V gene: TRBV5-5; clone size: NA; CDR3 protein: CASSPVSGTGVGYEKLFF; CDR3 DNA: TGTGCCAGCAGCCCAGTTTCCGGGACAGGGGTGGGGTATGAAAAACTGTTTTTT
D gene: NA; J gene: TRBJ2-7; V gene: TRBV25-1; clone size: few; CDR3 protein: CASSETGSYEQYF; CDR3 DNA: TGTGCCAGCAGTGAGACTGGCTCCTACGAGCAGTACTTC
D gene: NA; J gene: TRBJ1-4; V gene: TRBV4-3; clone size: NA; CDR3 protein: CASGERREKLFF; CDR3 DNA: TGCGCCTCCGGGGAGCGGCGAGAAAAACTGTTTTTT
D gene: TRBD2; J gene: TRBJ2-1; V gene: TRBV6-4; clone size: few; CDR3 protein: CASSELAGLDEQFF; CDR3 DNA: TGTGCCAGCAGTGAACTAGCGGGACTCGATGAGCAGTTCTTC
D gene: NA; J gene: TRBJ1-1; V gene: TRBV4-1; clone size: NA; CDR3 protein: CASRPIQGVIGNTEAFF; CDR3 DNA: TGCGCCAGCAGACCTATACAGGGCGTCATAGGGAACACTGAAGCTTTCTTT
D gene: TRBD1; J gene: TRBJ2-7; V gene: TRBV27; clone size: NA; CDR3 protein: CASSWDRGYEQYF; CDR3 DNA: TGTGCCAGCAGTTGGGACAGGGGTTACGAGCAGTACTTC
D gene: NA; J gene: TRBJ1-3; V gene: TRBV6-5; clone size: NA; CDR3 protein: CASRKGAGNTIYF; CDR3 DNA: TGTGCCAGCAGGAAAGGGGCTGGAAACACCATATATTTT
D gene: NA; J gene: TRBJ2-6; V gene: TRBV7-9; clone size: NA; CDR3 protein: CASSSSGTTGRGANVLTF; CDR3 DNA: TGTGCCAGCAGCTCATCCGGGACAACGGGTCGGGGGGCCAACGTCCTGACTTTC
D gene: NA; J gene: TRBJ1-5; V gene: TRBV6-5; clone size: NA; CDR3 protein: CASSYSAERNQPQHF; CDR3 DNA: TGTGCCAGCAGTTACTCGGCAGAACGCAATCAGCCCCAGCATTTT
D gene: NA; J gene: TRBJ1-6; V gene: TRBV7-8; clone size: NA; CDR3 protein: CASSLGQRDNSPLHF; CDR3 DNA: TGTGCCAGCAGCTTAGGACAGCGGGATAATTCACCCCTCCACTTT
D gene: NA; J gene: TRBJ2-7; V gene: TRBV20-1; clone size: NA; CDR3 protein: CSAIFGEQYF; CDR3 DNA: TGCAGTGCTATCTTCGGCGAGCAGTACTTC
D gene: NA; J gene: TRBJ1-5; V gene: TRBV6-1; clone size: NA; CDR3 protein: CASSGASTPSNQPQHF; CDR3 DNA: TGTGCCAGCAGTGGGGCGTCTACACCTAGCAATCAGCCCCAGCATTTT
D gene: TRBD2; J gene: TRBJ2-3; V gene: TRBV5-1; clone size: NA; CDR3 protein: CASLSGGTTSTDTQYF; CDR3 DNA: TGCGCCAGCCTCAGCGGGGGAACTACTAGCACAGATACGCAGTATTTT
D gene: NA; J gene: TRBJ2-7; V gene: TRBV6-5; clone size: once; CDR3 protein: CASKSGPSEYEQYF; CDR3 DNA: TGTGCCAGCAAGTCGGGCCCTAGCGAATACGAGCAGTACTTC
D gene: NA; J gene: TRBJ2-1; V gene: TRBV3-1/TRBV3-2; clone size: NA; CDR3 protein: CASSAKLGDNEQFF; CDR3 DNA: TGTGCCAGCAGCGCCAAGCTGGGAGACAATGAGCAGTTCTTC
D gene: NA; J gene: TRBJ2-1; V gene: TRBV11-2; clone size: NA; CDR3 protein: CASSSTKKPYNEQFF; CDR3 DNA: TGTGCCAGCAGCTCGACTAAAAAACCCTACAATGAGCAGTTCTTC
D gene: TRBD2; J gene: TRBJ2-1; V gene: TRBV5-1; clone size: NA; CDR3 protein: CASSSGLAGNNEQFF; CDR3 DNA: TGCGCCAGCAGCTCGGGACTAGCGGGAAACAATGAGCAGTTCTTC
D gene: NA; J gene: TRBJ2-7; V gene: TRBV3-1/TRBV3-2; clone size: NA; CDR3 protein: CASSTTTGLSYEQYF; CDR3 DNA: TGTGCCAGCAGCACTACGACAGGTTTGTCCTACGAGCAGTACTTC
D gene: NA; J gene: TRBJ2-3; V gene: TRBV4-2; clone size: NA; CDR3 protein: CASSQDPASRTDTQYF; CDR3 DNA: TGTGCCAGCAGCCAAGATCCCGCTAGCCGCACAGATACGCAGTATTTT
D gene: TRBD1; J gene: TRBJ2-1; V gene: TRBV9; clone size: once; CDR3 protein: CASSIHGQGEYNEQFF; CDR3 DNA: TGTGCCAGCAGCATCCACGGACAGGGGGAATACAATGAGCAGTTCTTC
D gene: TRBD1; J gene: TRBJ2-1; V gene: TRBV7-9; clone size: NA; CDR3 protein: CASSPRQGVNEQFF; CDR3 DNA: TGTGCCAGCAGCCCCCGACAGGGGGTAAATGAGCAGTTCTTC
D gene: NA; J gene: TRBJ1-1; V gene: TRBV10-1; clone size: NA; CDR3 protein: CASSEGSTEAFF; CDR3 DNA: TGCGCCAGCAGTGAGGGGAGCACTGAAGCTTTCTTT
D gene: NA; J gene: TRBJ1-1; V gene: TRBV10-3; clone size: once; CDR3 protein: CAISEAGGGRNTEAFF; CDR3 DNA: TGTGCCATCAGTGAGGCGGGAGGGGGAAGGAACACTGAAGCTTTCTTT
D gene: NA; J gene: TRBJ1-3; V gene: TRBV5-1; clone size: NA; CDR3 protein: CASSLAGNSGNTIYF; CDR3 DNA: TGCGCCAGCAGCTTGGCGGGAAACTCTGGAAACACCATATATTTT
D gene: TRBD2; J gene: TRBJ2-2; V gene: TRBV5-4; clone size: NA; CDR3 protein: CASRTWGLAGGPSTGELFF; CDR3 DNA: TGTGCCAGCAGAACATGGGGACTAGCGGGAGGGCCCAGCACCGGGGAGCTGTTTTTT
D gene: NA; J gene: TRBJ2-2; V gene: TRBV21-1; clone size: NA; CDR3 protein: CASSTTQGIPGELFF; CDR3 DNA: TGTGCCAGCAGCACCACACAGGGAATCCCCGGGGAGCTGTTTTTT
D gene: TRBD1; J gene: TRBJ1-2; V gene: TRBV19; clone size: NA; CDR3 protein: CASSTDRPLYGYTF; CDR3 DNA: TGTGCCAGTAGCACGGACAGGCCGCTTTATGGCTACACCTTC
D gene: TRBD1; J gene: TRBJ1-5; V gene: TRBV28; clone size: NA; CDR3 protein: CASGFDRGSQPQHF; CDR3 DNA: TGTGCCAGCGGCTTTGACAGGGGTAGTCAGCCCCAGCATTTT
D gene: NA; J gene: TRBJ2-6; V gene: TRBV5-1; clone size: NA; CDR3 protein: CASSLEPDGLSGANVLTF; CDR3 DNA: TGCGCCAGCAGCTTGGAACCCGACGGGTTATCTGGGGCCAACGTCCTGACTTTC
D gene: NA; J gene: TRBJ2-5; V gene: TRBV4-1; clone size: NA; CDR3 protein: CASSHRPRDKNQETQYF; CDR3 DNA: TGCGCCAGCAGCCACCGGCCCCGGGATAAAAATCAAGAGACCCAGTACTTC
D gene: NA; J gene: TRBJ2-2; V gene: TRBV4-2; clone size: once; CDR3 protein: CASSQERQLSGELFF; CDR3 DNA: TGTGCCAGCAGCCAAGAGAGACAGCTTTCCGGGGAGCTGTTTTTT